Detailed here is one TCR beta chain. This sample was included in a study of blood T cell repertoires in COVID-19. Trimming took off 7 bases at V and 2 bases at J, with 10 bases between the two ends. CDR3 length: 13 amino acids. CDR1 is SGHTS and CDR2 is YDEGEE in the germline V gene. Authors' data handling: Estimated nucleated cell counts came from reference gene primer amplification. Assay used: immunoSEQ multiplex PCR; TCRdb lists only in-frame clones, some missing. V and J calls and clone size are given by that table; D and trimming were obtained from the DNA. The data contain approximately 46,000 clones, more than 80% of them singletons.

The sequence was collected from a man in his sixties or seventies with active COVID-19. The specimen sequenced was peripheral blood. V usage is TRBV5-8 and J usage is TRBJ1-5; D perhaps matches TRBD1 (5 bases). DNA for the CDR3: TGTGCCAGCGGGGGGTCAGGCAATCAGCCCCAGCATTTT. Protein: CASGGSGNQPQHF.